A selection of T cell receptor beta chains follows, all from one sample in a study of T cell repertoires in cytomegalovirus infection. Each CDR3 protein gets one entry after TCRdb re-called the reads with MiXCR. The repertoire holds approximately 390,000 distinct CDR3 sequences, with about 35% as singletons. Their antigens are not known. The source material was cultured PBMCs, sampled from culture after CMV antigen stimulation. All receptors derive from a human donor in good health (CMV status not recorded). Some clones in this sample may be carry-over from other donors' samples. The CDR3 runs from the conserved cysteine through the conserved F or W. D genes are given only for firm matches. A row's size may be missing; if present it is once, few, many or a size class.

>TRBD2|-|TRBJ2-7|TRBV27
TGTGCCAGCAGTGGGACCGGGACTAGCGTCTCCTACGAGCAGTACTTC
CASSGTGTSVSYEQYF
>-|-|TRBJ2-2|TRBV6-5
TGTGCCAGCGGTACGGGGAACACCGGGGAGCTGTTTTTT
CASGTGNTGELFF
>TRBD2|-|TRBJ2-1|TRBV27
TGTGCCAGCAGTGCCTCCGGGACTAGGTACAATGAGCAGTTCTTC
CASSASGTRYNEQFF
>-|-|TRBJ1-5|TRBV12-3/TRBV12-4
TGTGCCAGCAGTTTAGCGCGAAGGCAATCATATAGCAATCAGCCCCAGCATTTT
CASSLARRQSYSNQPQHF
>TRBD2|many|TRBJ2-7|TRBV7-2
TGTGCCAGCAGCCGGACTAGCGGCTCCTACGAGCAGTACTTC
CASSRTSGSYEQYF
>TRBD2|-|TRBJ2-2|TRBV7-6
TGTGCCAGCAGCTTCGCCGCCGGGACTAGCGGAGGCTTTCGCACCGGGGAGCTGTTTTTT
CASSFAAGTSGGFRTGELFF
>-|-|TRBJ1-3|TRBV4-1
TGCGCCAGCAGCCAGGGACCTTCGGGAAACACCATATATTTT
CASSQGPSGNTIYF
>-|-|TRBJ1-1|TRBV12-3/TRBV12-4
TGTGCCAGCACCCGACAACAGGTGAACACTGAAGCTTTCTTT
CASTRQQVNTEAFF
>TRBD1|-|TRBJ2-5|TRBV24-1
TGTGCCACCAGTGATTGGGTTACCGGGACAGAAGAGACCCAGTACTTC
CATSDWVTGTEETQYF
>TRBD2|many|TRBJ2-2|TRBV7-2
TGTGCCAGCAGCTTAACAGCGGGAACCGGGGAGCTGTTTTTT
CASSLTAGTGELFF
>-|many|TRBJ1-6|TRBV7-2
TGTGCCAGCAGCTTACAGTCAGCCTTATATAATTCACCCCTCCACTTT
CASSLQSALYNSPLHF
>TRBD1|-|TRBJ2-5|TRBV10-3
TGTGCCATCAGATCCGGGACAGGGGAAGAGACCCAGTACTTC
CAIRSGTGEETQYF
>-|few|TRBJ2-3|TRBV12-3/TRBV12-4
TGTGCCAGCAGTCACACCTCAGGGGCGGAGATAATAAATACGCAGTATTTT
CASSHTSGAEIINTQYF
>-|-|TRBJ1-5|TRBV29-1
TGCAGCGTTGGCAGGGCCTCCAATCAGCCCCAGCATTTT
CSVGRASNQPQHF
>-|few|TRBJ1-6|TRBV7-2
TGTGCCAGCAGCTTAGTTCAGGGGCTAAGTAATTCACCCCTCCACTTT
CASSLVQGLSNSPLHF
>-|-|TRBJ1-1|TRBV14
TGTGCCAGCAGCCAAGATTCCGCAGGGCGAACTGAAGCTTTCTTT
CASSQDSAGRTEAFF
>TRBD1|few|TRBJ2-5|TRBV7-2
TGTGCCAGCAGCTCACTGACAGGGCTGGAAGAGACCCAGTACTTC
CASSSLTGLEETQYF
>TRBD2|-|TRBJ2-4|TRBV20-1
TGCAGTGCTAGAGATGCGGGGGGGGGGAACATTCAGTACTTC
CSARDAGGGNIQYF
>-|-|TRBJ2-5|TRBV7-6
TGTGCCAGCAGCACCACGACGATAGGGGAGACCCAGTACTTC
CASSTTTIGETQYF
>TRBD2|-|TRBJ2-7|TRBV5-1
TGCGCCAGCAGCGCTTCTAGCGGGAGTGTCTACGAGCAGTACTTC
CASSASSGSVYEQYF
>-|few|TRBJ2-3|TRBV6-1
TGTGCCAGCAACACACAGCTACCGGGACCCACCGGCACAGATACGCAGTATTTT
CASNTQLPGPTGTDTQYF
>-|-|TRBJ2-1|TRBV19
TGTGCCAGTAGTATAATGTGGGGGAGCCACAATGAGCAGTTCTTC
CASSIMWGSHNEQFF
>TRBD2|few|TRBJ2-1|TRBV7-2
TGTGCCAGCAGCCTAACTAGCGGGGCCTACAATGAGCAGTTCTTC
CASSLTSGAYNEQFF
>TRBD1|few|TRBJ2-3|TRBV7-9
TGTGCCAGCAGCCAAATCAGGGGGTTGGACACAGATACGCAGTATTTT
CASSQIRGLDTDTQYF
>-|-|TRBJ2-2|TRBV6-6
TGTGCCAGCAGTTACGGGCCCAACACCGGGGAGCTGTTTTTT
CASSYGPNTGELFF
>-|-|TRBJ1-1|TRBV11-2
TGTGCCAGCAGCCCAACGGTGTGGGGCACGGACACTGAAGCTTTCTTT
CASSPTVWGTDTEAFF
>TRBD2|many|TRBJ2-1|TRBV7-8
TGTGCCAGCAGCTTAGAAGGACGGACTAGCGGGCCCTACAATGAGCAGTTCTTC
CASSLEGRTSGPYNEQFF
>TRBD2|-|TRBJ2-5|TRBV3-1
TGTGCCAGCAGCCAAGAGGGGCTCGGCGGGAGCGGAGAGACCCAGTACTTC
CASSQEGLGGSGETQYF
>TRBD2|-|TRBJ2-2|TRBV27
TGTGCCAGCACCTTGGGGGAGGGGACCACCGGGGAGCTGTTTTTT
CASTLGEGTTGELFF
>TRBD2|-|TRBJ2-2|TRBV12-3/TRBV12-4
TGTGCCAGCAGCGGACTAGCGGTGAACACCGGGGAGCTGTTTTTT
CASSGLAVNTGELFF
>TRBD1|few|TRBJ2-1|TRBV12-3/TRBV12-4
TGTGCCAGCAGTATTGGACAGGACTCAAGCAGGTTCTTC
CASSIGQDSSRFF
>-|few|TRBJ2-7|TRBV2
TGTGCCAGCAGGAGATCCGGGGTTCCCGAGCAGTACTTC
CASRRSGVPEQYF
>TRBD1|few|TRBJ1-2|TRBV7-2
TGTGCCAGCAGCTACCTACAGGGGGATGGCTACACCTTC
CASSYLQGDGYTF
>-|few|TRBJ2-1|TRBV7-2
TGTGCCAGCAGCTTCGGTTTGGCGGCTTACAATGAGCAGTTCTTC
CASSFGLAAYNEQFF
>-|-|TRBJ2-5|TRBV2
TGTGCCAGCAGCACGAGGAAGTTCAGGGGTCAAGAGACCCAGTACTTC
CASSTRKFRGQETQYF
>-|few|TRBJ1-2|TRBV19
TGTGCCAGTAGTCCGGACAGACTTAACTATGGCTACACCTTC
CASSPDRLNYGYTF
>-|-|TRBJ2-1|TRBV20-1
TGCAGTGCTCTCTACAATGAGCAGTTCTTC
CSALYNEQFF
>-|few|TRBJ1-2|TRBV12-3/TRBV12-4
TGTGCCAGCAGAGGGACGGGAAACTATGGCTACACCTTC
CASRGTGNYGYTF
>-|many|TRBJ1-5|TRBV19
TGTGCCAGTAGTATAACCTGGGAGACGGAGCGATTCCGGCCCCAGCATTTT
CASSITWETERFRPQHF
>TRBD2|many|TRBJ2-1|TRBV24-1
TGTGCCACCAGTGCGGGAGGGAAGGATGAGCAGTTCTTC
CATSAGGKDEQFF
>-|-|TRBJ2-5|TRBV9
TGTGCCAGCAGCGTAGGTCACCTGTCGGGGACCCAGTACTTC
CASSVGHLSGTQYF
>-|-|TRBJ1-5|TRBV19
TGTGCCAGTACGGAACAGAGGGCTTCTCAGCCCCAGCATTTT
CASTEQRASQPQHF
>-|few|TRBJ2-1|TRBV7-8
TGTGCCAGCAGCTCTATAGCATATGAGCAGTTCTTC
CASSSIAYEQFF